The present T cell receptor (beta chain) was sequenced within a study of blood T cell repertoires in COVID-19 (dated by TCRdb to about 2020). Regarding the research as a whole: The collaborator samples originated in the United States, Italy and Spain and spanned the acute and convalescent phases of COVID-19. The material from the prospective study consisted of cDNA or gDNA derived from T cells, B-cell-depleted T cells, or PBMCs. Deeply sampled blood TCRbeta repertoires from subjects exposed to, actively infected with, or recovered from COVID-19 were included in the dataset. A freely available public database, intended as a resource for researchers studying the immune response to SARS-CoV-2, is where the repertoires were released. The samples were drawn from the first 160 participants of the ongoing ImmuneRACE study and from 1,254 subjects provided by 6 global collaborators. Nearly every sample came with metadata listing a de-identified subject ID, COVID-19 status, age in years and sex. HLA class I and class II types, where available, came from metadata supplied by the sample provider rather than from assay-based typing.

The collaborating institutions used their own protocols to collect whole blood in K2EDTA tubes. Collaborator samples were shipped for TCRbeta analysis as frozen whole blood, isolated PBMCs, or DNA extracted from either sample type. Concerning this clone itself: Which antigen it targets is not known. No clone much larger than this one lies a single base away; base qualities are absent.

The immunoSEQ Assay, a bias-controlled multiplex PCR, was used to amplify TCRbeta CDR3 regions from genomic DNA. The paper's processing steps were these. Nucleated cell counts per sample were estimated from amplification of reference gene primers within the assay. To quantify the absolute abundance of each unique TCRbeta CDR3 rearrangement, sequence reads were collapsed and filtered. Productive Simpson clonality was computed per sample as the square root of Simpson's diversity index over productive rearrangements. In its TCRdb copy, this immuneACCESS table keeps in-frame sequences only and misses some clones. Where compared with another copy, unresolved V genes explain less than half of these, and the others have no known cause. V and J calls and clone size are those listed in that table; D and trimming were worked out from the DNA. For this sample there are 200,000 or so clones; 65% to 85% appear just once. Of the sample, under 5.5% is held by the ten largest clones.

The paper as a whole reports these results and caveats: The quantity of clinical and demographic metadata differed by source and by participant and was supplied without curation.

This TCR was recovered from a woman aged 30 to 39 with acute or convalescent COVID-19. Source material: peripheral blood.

The CDR3 protein: CASSPMTGLVETQYF. The nucleotides are TGTGCCAGTAGTCCAATGACAGGGTTGGTAGAGACCCAGTACTTC. Rearrangement joined TRBV19 to TRBJ2-5; 7 junctional bases match TRBD1. The CDR3 numbers 15 residues from cysteine through phenylalanine. Only the CDR3 DNA is retained, 45 bases long and in frame from the first base. Based on the germline V gene (reference sequence), the CDR1 and CDR2 sequences are LNHDA and SQIVND. V is cut back by 5 bases and J by 4 bases, with 10 bases in the junction unmatched.